This TCR beta chain was sequenced for a study of blood T cell repertoires in COVID-19. Turning to the study itself: Acute and convalescent COVID-19 samples came from the United States, Italy and Spain. PBMCs, B-cell-depleted T cells, or T cells provided the cDNA or gDNA that made up the material.

Per the original data handling: Amplifying reference gene primers gave estimates of nucleated cell counts. Method: immunoSEQ multiplex PCR; TCRdb's copy keeps in-frame clones and lacks some. The V and J calls and clone size were taken over from that table, and D and trimming were inferred from the DNA. The table has about 170,000 clones, around nine tenths seen once; the top ten hold 3.5% to 4.5%. The clonotype was recovered from a man between 18 and 29 years old with active or convalescent COVID-19. Sequenced material: peripheral blood.

The CDR3 region has the DNA TGTGCCAGCAGTCAGGACAGGGGTAGGCGGGAGACCCAGTACTTC. This codes for CASSQDRGRRETQYF. This chain connects TRBV28 to TRBJ2-5; 9 nucleotides align to TRBD1. The trim removed 5 bases at V and 5 bases at J, leaving 9 bases unmatched. The length of the CDR3 is 15 residues. Germline assignment: CDR1 MDHEN and CDR2 SYDVKM.